Presented here are 17 T cell receptor beta chains from one specimen sequenced in a study of PD-L1 blockade in urothelial cancer (dated by TCRdb to the late 2010s). The method behind the library was the immunoSEQ multiplex PCR assay. The immuneACCESS repertoire file appears here via TCRdb, limited to in-frame rearrangements. These files lack a portion of the clones; in checked studies, under half of the deficit traces to unresolved V genes, and the cause of the others is not known. This sample lists 55,000 to 75,000 clones; 75% to 90% were detected once. The biggest ten clones account for about 1.6% of the sample. In the paper's terms, the time point label means: pretreatment peripheral blood. Sequencing was performed on PBMCs, taken around atezolizumab (anti-PD-L1) treatment. All receptors come from a man in his sixties or seventies with urothelial cancer.

The chain recombines TRBV9 with TRBJ2-3; D gene ambiguous. The CDR3 is made up of 13 amino acids. Germline CDR1 is SGDLS and CDR2 is YYNGEE. Trimming stripped 4 bases from V and 6 bases from J, with 12 bases between. CDR3 bases: TGTGCCAGCAGCCTTAATCCCCCCGATACGCAGTATTTT. Translated: CASSLNPPDTQYF.

The gene calls are TRBV19 and TRBJ1-1, with D unclear. This CDR3 has 14 amino acids. Germline CDR1 and CDR2: LNHDA and SQIVND (reference sequence). Trimming shortened V by 5 bases and J by 4 bases, and 14 bases separated the two germline ends. CDR3 loop: CASSPVQVITEAFF. The DNA for the CDR3 is TGTGCCAGTAGTCCAGTCCAGGTTATCACTGAAGCTTTCTTT.

V gene TRBV2 combines with J gene TRBJ2-1; 9 bases map to TRBD2. The CDR3 covers 15 residues. Germline values: CDR1 SNHLY, CDR2 FYNNEI. Trimming cost V 5 bases and J 7 bases; bases outside gene matches: 9. The CDR3 sequence: CASSLAGEKMNEQFF. The CDR3 DNA follows: TGTGCCAGCAGTTTAGCGGGAGAAAAAATGAATGAGCAGTTCTTC.

This clone was observed a handful of times. The rearrangement links TRBV7-2 to TRBJ1-5; unclear D gene. Germline V lookup: CDR1 SGHTA, CDR2 FQGNSA. This CDR3 contains 15 residues. Between the trimmed V and J ends, which lost 5 bases and 7 bases, there was a span of 18 bases. This CDR3 reads CASSPGPQSGQPQHF. CDR3 in DNA: TGTGCCAGCAGCCCCGGGCCCCAAAGCGGACAGCCCCAGCATTTT.

The chain uses TRBV19 and TRBJ1-2; TRBD1 is a possible D gene (6 bases). In germline, CDR1 is LNHDA, CDR2 SQIVND (reference sequence). This CDR3 spans 14 amino acids. V was clipped by 5 bases and J by 2 bases, with 12 bases between them. CDR3 region: CASSPGQTNYGYTF. CDR3 nucleotides: TGTGCCAGTAGTCCCGGACAGACCAACTATGGCTACACCTTC.

The rearrangement joins TRBV19 to TRBJ2-7; TRBD1 might be the D (6 bases). In germline, CDR1 is LNHDA, CDR2 SQIVND (reference sequence). The CDR3 is made up of 15 amino acids. V lost 5 bases to trimming and J lost 1 base, with 15 bases between them. This CDR3 is CASSGLLGASYEQYF. In DNA, the CDR3 is TGTGCCAGTAGTGGTCTGCTGGGGGCATCCTACGAGCAGTACTTC.

This clone was observed a few times. The chain carries TRBV7-9 and TRBJ1-1, with D unresolved. Trimming left V 4 bases short and J 4 bases short, with 10 bases between. The CDR3 totals 13 residues. CDR1 is SEHNR and CDR2 is FQNEAQ in the germline V gene (reference sequence). The CDR3 is CASSSTGFTEAFF. CDR3 sequence (DNA): TGTGCCAGCAGCTCCACGGGGTTCACTGAAGCTTTCTTT.

This clone has only one observation. J is TRBJ2-1 and V is TRBV7-9; D uncertain. In germline, CDR1 is SEHNR, CDR2 FQNEAQ (reference sequence). The CDR3 totals 14 residues. The germline V and J ends were trimmed by 1 base and 9 bases, with 13 bases remaining between them. The CDR3 sequence is CASSLEWAPSEQFF. In nucleotides, the CDR3 is TGTGCCAGCAGCTTAGAATGGGCGCCTTCTGAGCAGTTCTTC.

The V and J genes are TRBV29-1 and TRBJ2-5; 8 bases line up with TRBD2. Germline V gives CDR1 SQVTM, CDR2 ANQGSEA. The CDR3 loop spans 13 amino acids. Trimming took 5 bases from V and 0 from J; bases not matched to a gene: 2. In nucleotides, the CDR3 is TGCAGCGTTCGACTAGCGAACCAAGAGACCCAGTACTTC. It codes for CSVRLANQETQYF.

This chain joins TRBV7-8 and TRBJ2-7, with 9 bases lining up with TRBD2. The CDR3 runs to 16 residues. CDR1 and CDR2 (germline): SGHVS, FQNEAQ. J lost 2 bases, V lost 7 bases, and 12 bases had no gene match. CDR3: CASNPVAGAFPYEQYF. The CDR3, as DNA: TGTGCCAGCAACCCCGTAGCGGGAGCATTCCCCTACGAGCAGTACTTC. The full variable domain, rest sourced from reference TRBV7-8 and TRBJ2-7, is GAGVSQSPRYKVAKRGQDVALRCDPISGHVSLFWYQQALGQGPEFLTYFQNEAQLDKSGLPSDRFFAERPEGSVSTLKIQRTQQEDSAVYLCASNPVAGAFPYEQYFGPGTRLTVT.

The chain employs TRBV5-1 and TRBJ2-7; 10 nucleotides line up with TRBD1. CDR3 length: 15 residues. The germline V gene encodes CDR1 SGHRS and CDR2 YFSETQ. V dropped 4 bases and J dropped 7; count of bases not matched to a gene: 11. The CDR3 reads CASSPRQGASGEQYF. Here the CDR3 DNA reads TGCGCCAGCAGCCCTCGACAGGGGGCATCGGGTGAGCAGTACTTC.

This clone was seen just once. The rearrangement joins TRBV6-1 to TRBJ2-3, with TRBD1 identical over 7 bases. The germline V gene has CDR1 MNHNS and CDR2 SASEGT. The trim removed 8 bases at V and 3 bases at J, leaving 8 bases unmatched. This CDR3 is 14 amino acids long. CDR3 sequence (DNA): TGTGCCAGCCACAGGGGCTCAAAAACAGATACGCAGTATTTT. Encoded protein: CASHRGSKTDTQYF.

The chain has TRBV25-1 and TRBJ2-7; D is possibly TRBD1 (6 bases). Between the trimmed V and J ends, which lost 1 base and 5 bases, there was a span of 9 bases. CDR1 and CDR2 from the germline V gene are MGHDK and SYGVNS. The CDR3 is 13 residues long. Here the CDR3 reads CASSESHRDEQYF. The CDR3 region has the DNA TGTGCCAGCAGTGAATCACACAGGGACGAGCAGTACTTC.

This clone has just a few counts. V is TRBV4-3 and J is TRBJ1-2; 7 bases are shared with TRBD1. V lost 2 bases and J lost 8; bases outside the gene matches: 2. CDR1 and CDR2 (germline): LGHNA, YSLEER. This CDR3 comprises 12 residues. CDR3 sequence reads: CASSQQGGGYTF. Written as DNA, the CDR3 is TGCGCCAGCAGCCAACAGGGGGGCGGCTACACCTTC.

With regard to this clone: A much larger clone sits a single nucleotide away, making a read error possible. Other DNA sequences in the same sample also yield this CDR3. The chain employs TRBV7-9 and TRBJ1-1, with a tentative D call TRBD1 (5 bases). V shed 6 bases and J shed 1 base, with 6 bases lying between them. CDR1 and CDR2 from the germline V gene are SEHNR and FQNEAQ (reference sequence). This CDR3 region has 12 residues. CDR3: CASRTGNTEAFF. The CDR3 region has the DNA TGTGCCAGCAGAACAGGGAACACTGAAGCTTTCTTT.

This chain links TRBV15 with TRBJ1-2; D remains unclear. Trimming stripped 0 bases from V and 7 bases from J, with 21 bases between. This CDR3 spans 17 amino acids. CDR1 is LNHNV and CDR2 is YYDKDF in the germline V gene (reference sequence). CDR3 protein: CATSRDNTEEELPGYTF. In DNA, the CDR3 is TGTGCCACCAGCAGAGATAATACGGAGGAAGAGTTGCCTGGCTACACCTTC.

The chain joins TRBV7-2 to TRBJ2-2; TRBD1 agrees at 10 bases. CDR3 length equals 15 residues. Unmatched junction bases numbered 4, after V lost 4 bases and J lost 5 bases. Per the germline V gene, CDR1 is SGHTA and CDR2 is FQGNSA. This CDR3 is CASSWDRGATGELFF. The DNA for the CDR3 is TGTGCCAGCAGCTGGGACAGGGGTGCGACCGGGGAGCTGTTTTTT.